This TCR beta chain emerged from a study of blood T cell repertoires in COVID-19 (dated by TCRdb to the early 2020s). About the investigation overall: Collaborator samples came from the United States, Italy and Spain and covered acute and convalescent phases of COVID-19. The sample metadata nearly always contained a de-identified subject ID, COVID-19 status, age in years and sex. Subjects who had been exposed to COVID-19, were actively infected with it, or had recovered from it provided the deeply sampled blood TCRbeta repertoires that made up the dataset. Where available, HLA class I and class II types were taken from metadata supplied by the sample provider and were not determined by assay-based typing. The prospective study material was composed of cDNA or gDNA derived from T cells, B-cell-depleted T cells, or PBMCs. The repertoires were released in a freely available public database intended as a resource for research on the immune response to SARS-CoV-2. The samples were drawn from two sources: the first 160 participants of the ongoing ImmuneRACE study, and 1,000 to 1,500 subjects contributed by 6 global collaborators. Study-wide findings and limitations: How much clinical and demographic metadata was included differed by source and by participant, and the metadata was provided uncurated.

The collaborating institutions used their own protocols to collect whole blood in K2EDTA tubes. Collaborator samples were shipped for TCRbeta analysis as frozen whole blood, isolated PBMCs, or DNA extracted from either sample type. TCRbeta CDR3 regions were amplified from genomic DNA using the immunoSEQ Assay, a bias-controlled multiplex PCR. As for the authors' bioinformatics: The number of nucleated cells in each sample was estimated from the amplification of reference gene primers within the assay. To quantify the absolute abundance of each unique TCRbeta CDR3 rearrangement, sequence reads were collapsed and filtered. For each sample, productive Simpson clonality was calculated by taking the square root of Simpson's diversity index across productive rearrangements. The immuneACCESS repertoire file appears here via TCRdb, limited to in-frame rearrangements. These files lack a portion of the clones; in checked studies, under half of the deficit traces to unresolved V genes, and the cause of the others is not known. V, J and clone size are those of that table, while D and trimming were read from the DNA. Recorded for this sample are some 380,000 clones; around 90% of them occurred a single time. The top ten constitute roughly 6.8% of the sample.

With respect to this clone: Its specific antigen is unknown. Per-base qualities were not stored, and no clone one base away is much larger.

V gives up 2 bases and J gives up 7 bases, and the segment between their germline ends measures 9 bases. CDR1 and CDR2 were assigned from the germline V gene as SGHTA and FQGTGA. The CDR3 measures 13 amino acids from cysteine to phenylalanine. Only the CDR3 portion is preserved as DNA: 39 bases, with reading frame beginning at the first base. The origin of this receptor is a man younger than 30 with active or convalescent COVID-19. This chain joins TRBV7-3 to TRBJ1-5; D gene: possibly TRBD1, on 5 matching bases. Sequencing was carried out using peripheral blood. The sequence in DNA is TGTGCCAGCAGCTTAGCGTGGGGCCAGCCCCAGCATTTT. Its translation reads: CASSLAWGQPQHF.